The entry below gives a single T cell receptor beta chain sequence along with its context. Its matching antigen is unknown. Sequencing used immunoSEQ multiplex PCR; TCRdb keeps in-frame clones, though not all of them. The sample carries around 50,000 clones, 67% recorded once. This sample is drawn from a study of vaccination effects on CD4 cells after COVID-19. Study at large: Two-dose vaccination with either BNT162b2 or mRNA-1273 was given to the participants.

Trimming pared 0 bases from V and 7 bases from J, leaving 9 bases between. The V gene's germline CDR1 is LGHDT and CDR2 YNNKEL (reference sequence). This CDR3 spans 13 amino acids. Overall study results and limits: There was only 1 of 255 vaccine-induced clones in healthy vaccinees that cross-reacted with common cold coronaviruses.

Scientists isolated CD4+ T cells after an approximately ten-day culture period ended. Both day 3 and day 7 saw half the medium replaced with IL-2 medium. The TCR originated in a human donor who received a COVID-19 vaccine. Sequencing was performed on CD4+ T cells from PBMCs cultured without peptide, taken before COVID-19 vaccination. The J gene is TRBJ1-1, the V gene TRBV3-1 (or the pseudogene TRBV3-2); D perhaps matches TRBD1 (5 bases). CDR3 DNA: TGTGCCAGCAGCCAAGATCCCAGGGATGAAGCTTTCTTT. The encoded protein is CASSQDPRDEAFF.